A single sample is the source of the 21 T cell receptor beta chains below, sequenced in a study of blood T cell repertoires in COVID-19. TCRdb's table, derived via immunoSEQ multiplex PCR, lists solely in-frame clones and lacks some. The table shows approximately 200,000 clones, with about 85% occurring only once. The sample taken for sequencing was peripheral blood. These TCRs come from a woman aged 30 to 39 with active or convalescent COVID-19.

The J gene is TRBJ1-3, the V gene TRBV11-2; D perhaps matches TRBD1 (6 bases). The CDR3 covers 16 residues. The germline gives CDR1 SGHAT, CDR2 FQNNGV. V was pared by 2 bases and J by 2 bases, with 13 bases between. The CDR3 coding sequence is TGTGCCAGCAGCTTACGTCCTACAGGGACTGGAAACACCATATATTTT. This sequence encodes CASSLRPTGTGNTIYF.

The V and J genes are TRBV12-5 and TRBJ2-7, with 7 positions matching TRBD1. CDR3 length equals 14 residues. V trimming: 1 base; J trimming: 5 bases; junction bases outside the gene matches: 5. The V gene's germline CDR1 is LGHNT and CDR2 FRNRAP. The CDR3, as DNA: TGTGCTAGTGGTTTGGCGACAGGGCACGACGAGCAGTACTTC. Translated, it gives CASGLATGHDEQYF.

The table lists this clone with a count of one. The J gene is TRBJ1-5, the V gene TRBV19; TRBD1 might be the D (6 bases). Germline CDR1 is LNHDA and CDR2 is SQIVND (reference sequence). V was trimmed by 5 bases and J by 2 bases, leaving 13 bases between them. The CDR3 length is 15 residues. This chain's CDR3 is CASSPGGVGNQPQHF. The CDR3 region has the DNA TGTGCCAGTAGTCCTGGGGGCGTGGGCAATCAGCCCCAGCATTTT.

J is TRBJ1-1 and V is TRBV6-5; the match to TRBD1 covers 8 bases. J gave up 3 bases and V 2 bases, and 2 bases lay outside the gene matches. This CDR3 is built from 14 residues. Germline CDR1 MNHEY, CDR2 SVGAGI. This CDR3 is CASSYPDRDTEAFF. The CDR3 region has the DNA TGTGCCAGCAGTTACCCGGACAGGGACACTGAAGCTTTCTTT.

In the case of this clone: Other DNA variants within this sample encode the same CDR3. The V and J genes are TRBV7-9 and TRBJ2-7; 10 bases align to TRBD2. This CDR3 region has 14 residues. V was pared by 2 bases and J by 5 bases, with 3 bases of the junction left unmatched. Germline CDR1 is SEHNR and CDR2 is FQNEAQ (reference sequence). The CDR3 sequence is CASSLSLAGNEQYF. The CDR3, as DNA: TGTGCCAGCAGCTTATCACTAGCGGGAAACGAGCAGTACTTC.

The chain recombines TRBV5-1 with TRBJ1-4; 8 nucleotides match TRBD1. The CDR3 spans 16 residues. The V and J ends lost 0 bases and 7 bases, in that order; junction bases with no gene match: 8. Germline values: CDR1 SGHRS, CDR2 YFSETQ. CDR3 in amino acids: CASSLDGQGPTEKLFF. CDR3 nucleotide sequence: TGCGCCAGCAGCTTGGACGGACAGGGTCCTACTGAAAAACTGTTTTTT. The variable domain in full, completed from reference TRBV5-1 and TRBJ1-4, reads KAGVTQTPRYLIKTRGQQVTLSCSPISGHRSVSWYQQTPGQGLQFLFEYFSETQRNKGNFPGRFSGRQFSNSRSEMNVSTLELGDSALYLCASSLDGQGPTEKLFFGSGTQLSVL.

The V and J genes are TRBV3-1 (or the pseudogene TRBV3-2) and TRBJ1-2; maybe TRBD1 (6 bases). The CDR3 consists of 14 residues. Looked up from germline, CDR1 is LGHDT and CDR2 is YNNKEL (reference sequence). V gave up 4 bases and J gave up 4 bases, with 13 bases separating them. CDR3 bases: TGTGCCAGCAGCCCCAGCAGGGGCGGCTATGGCTACACCTTC. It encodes CASSPSRGGYGYTF.

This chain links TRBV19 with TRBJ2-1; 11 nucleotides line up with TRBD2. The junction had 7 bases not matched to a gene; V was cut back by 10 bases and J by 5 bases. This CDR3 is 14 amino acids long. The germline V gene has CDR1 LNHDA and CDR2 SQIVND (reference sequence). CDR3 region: CATSGLAEHNEQFF. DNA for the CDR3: TGTGCCACCTCGGGACTAGCGGAGCACAATGAGCAGTTCTTC.

CDR3 DNA sequence: TGCGCCAGCAGTGCCGGGACTAGCGACACAGATACGCAGTATTTT. This gives the protein CASSAGTSDTDTQYF. The chain recombines TRBV10-1 with TRBJ2-3; the match to TRBD2 covers 10 bases. Trimming took 4 bases from V and 2 from J; bases not matched to a gene: 3. The germline CDR1 and CDR2 sequences are WNHNN and SYGVQD (reference sequence). The CDR3 is 15 amino acids.

The CDR3 DNA sequence: TGTGCCAGCAGTTACTCTCGCAGGGAAAATGAAAAACTGTTTTTT. This translates into CASSYSRRENEKLFF. The gene calls are TRBV6-5 and TRBJ1-4, with a possible D match to TRBD1 (5 bases). This CDR3 has 15 residues. Germline CDR1 reads MNHEY; CDR2 reads SVGAGI. Trimming shortened V by 0 bases and J by 5 bases, and 10 bases separated the two germline ends.

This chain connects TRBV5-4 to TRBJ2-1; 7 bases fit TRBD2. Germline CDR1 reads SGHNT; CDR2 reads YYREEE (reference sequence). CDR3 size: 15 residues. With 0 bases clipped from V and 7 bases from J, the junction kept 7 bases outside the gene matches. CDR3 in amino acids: CASSLARGSGNEQFF. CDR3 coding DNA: TGTGCCAGCAGCTTGGCACGCGGGAGCGGGAATGAGCAGTTCTTC.

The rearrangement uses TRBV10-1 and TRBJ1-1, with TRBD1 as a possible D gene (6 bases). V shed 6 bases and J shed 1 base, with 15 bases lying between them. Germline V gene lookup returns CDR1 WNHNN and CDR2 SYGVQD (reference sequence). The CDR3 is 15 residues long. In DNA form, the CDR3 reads TGCGCCAGCAGGCCCAACAGGGTATCGAACACTGAAGCTTTCTTT. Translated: CASRPNRVSNTEAFF.

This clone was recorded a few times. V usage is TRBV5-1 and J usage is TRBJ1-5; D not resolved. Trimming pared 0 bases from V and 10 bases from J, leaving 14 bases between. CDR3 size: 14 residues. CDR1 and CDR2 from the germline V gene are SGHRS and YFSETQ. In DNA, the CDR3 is TGCGCCAGCAGCTTGGGCGAATACCCGGGACCCCAGCATTTT. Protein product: CASSLGEYPGPQHF.

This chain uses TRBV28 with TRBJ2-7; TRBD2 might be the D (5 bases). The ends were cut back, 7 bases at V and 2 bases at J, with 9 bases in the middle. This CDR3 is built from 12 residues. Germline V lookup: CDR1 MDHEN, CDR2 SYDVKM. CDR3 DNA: TGTGCCAGCAACGTCGGGACCTACGAGCAGTACTTC. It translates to CASNVGTYEQYF.

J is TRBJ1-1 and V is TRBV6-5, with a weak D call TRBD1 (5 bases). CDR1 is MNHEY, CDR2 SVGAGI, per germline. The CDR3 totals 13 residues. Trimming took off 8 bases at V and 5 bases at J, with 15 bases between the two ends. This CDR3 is CASLRVGGTEAFF. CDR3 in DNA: TGTGCCAGCTTACGGGTCGGGGGTACTGAAGCTTTCTTT.

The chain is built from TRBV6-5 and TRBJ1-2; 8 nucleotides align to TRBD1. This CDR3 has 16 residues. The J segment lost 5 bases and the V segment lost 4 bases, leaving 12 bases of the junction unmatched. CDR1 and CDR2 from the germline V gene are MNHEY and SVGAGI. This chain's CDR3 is CASSSPGTGRSYGYTF. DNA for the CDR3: TGTGCCAGCAGTTCCCCCGGGACAGGCCGGAGTTATGGCTACACCTTC.

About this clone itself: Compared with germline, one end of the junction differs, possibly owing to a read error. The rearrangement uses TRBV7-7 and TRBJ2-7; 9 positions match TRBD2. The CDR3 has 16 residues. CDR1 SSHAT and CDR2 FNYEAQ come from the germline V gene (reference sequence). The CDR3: CASSHPICSGSPEQYF. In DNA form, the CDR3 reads TGTGCTAGCAGCCATCCCATATGTAGCGGGAGTCCCGAGCAGTACTTC.

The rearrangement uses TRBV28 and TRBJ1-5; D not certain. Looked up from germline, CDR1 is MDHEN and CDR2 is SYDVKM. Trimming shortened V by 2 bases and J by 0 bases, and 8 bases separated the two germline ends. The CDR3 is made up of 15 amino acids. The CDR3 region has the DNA TGTGCCAGCAGTTTACAGTCTCCTAGCAATCAGCCCCAGCATTTT. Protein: CASSLQSPSNQPQHF.

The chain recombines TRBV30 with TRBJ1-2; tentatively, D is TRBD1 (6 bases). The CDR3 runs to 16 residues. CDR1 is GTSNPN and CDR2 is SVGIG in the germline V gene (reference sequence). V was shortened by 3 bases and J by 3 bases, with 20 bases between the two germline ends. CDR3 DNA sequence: TGTGCCTGGAGCCGGATTTACAGGGAAAGGGACTATGGCTACACCTTC. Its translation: CAWSRIYRERDYGYTF.

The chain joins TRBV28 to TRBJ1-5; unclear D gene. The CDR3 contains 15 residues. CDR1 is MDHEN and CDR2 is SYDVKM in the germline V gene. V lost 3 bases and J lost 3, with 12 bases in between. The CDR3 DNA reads TGTGCCAGCAGTTTGGCCATATCCATCAATCAGCCCCAGCATTTT. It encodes CASSLAISINQPQHF.

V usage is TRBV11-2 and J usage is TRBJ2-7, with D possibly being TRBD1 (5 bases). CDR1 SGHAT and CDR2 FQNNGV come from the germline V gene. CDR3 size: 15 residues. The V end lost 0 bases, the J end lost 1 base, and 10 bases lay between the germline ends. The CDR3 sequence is CASSLDPGQSYEQYF. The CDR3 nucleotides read TGTGCCAGCAGCTTAGACCCAGGGCAGTCCTACGAGCAGTACTTC.